The rows below give T cell receptor beta chains drawn from one sample of a study of CD8 T cells in ankylosing spondylitis. TCRdb independently ran MiXCR on the 5' RACE reads; one entry per CDR3 protein. The sample holds some 40,000 distinct CDR3 sequences, 3% seen once. The sequenced sample was blood, either unsorted or a sorted T cell fraction (not recorded which). The receptors stem from a male donor with ankylosing spondylitis or in good health (not recorded which). CDR3s include the opening cysteine and the closing phenylalanine or tryptophan. A D gene is named only where the DNA matches it firmly. Some rows have no size entry. The others give once, few or many, or a class for an expanded clone.

V	size	D	length	J	DNA	CDR3
TRBV9	many	NA	19	TRBJ2-1	TGTGCCAGCAGCGTAGCGAGGGGGGGAGACAGGAGATCCTACAATGAGCAGTTCTTC	CASSVARGGDRRSYNEQFF
TRBV9	many	TRBD2	16	TRBJ2-1	TGTGCCAGCAGCTCCAGAGCGGGGGGGACCTACAATGAGCAGTTCTTC	CASSSRAGGTYNEQFF
TRBV9	many	NA	12	TRBJ2-1	TGTGCCAGCAGCGTAGTACCTAATGAGCAGTTCTTC	CASSVVPNEQFF
TRBV9	many	NA	15	TRBJ2-1	TGTGCCAGCAGCCCCAGCCCCTTTGGGTCCAATGAGCAGTTCTTC	CASSPSPFGSNEQFF
TRBV9	many	TRBD2	16	TRBJ2-2	TGTGCCAGCAGCAGAGCGGGGGAGATGAACACCGGGGAGCTGTTTTTT	CASSRAGEMNTGELFF
TRBV9	many	TRBD2	16	TRBJ2-2	TGTGCCAGCAGTTGGGGACTAGCGGGCCTCAGTGGGGAGCTGTTTTTT	CASSWGLAGLSGELFF
TRBV9	many	NA	14	TRBJ2-2	TGTGCCAGCAAGCCAGGGGGGAGCACCGGGGAGCTGTTTTTT	CASKPGGSTGELFF
TRBV9	many	NA	12	TRBJ2-3	TGTGCCAGCAGCGACGGCACAGATACGCAGTATTTT	CASSDGTDTQYF
TRBV9	NA	NA	14	TRBJ1-6	TGTGCCAGCAGCGCGAGAGGGGGAGATTCACCCCTCCACTTT	CASSARGGDSPLHF
TRBV9	NA	TRBD2	15	TRBJ2-4	TGTGCCAGCAGCGTTTCCAGCGGGGGGGAAAACATTCAGTACTTC	CASSVSSGGENIQYF
TRBV9	many	TRBD2	16	TRBJ2-3	TGTGCCAGCAGCCTCCTTCCGGGACTAGAAGGGGCTACGCAGTATTTT	CASSLLPGLEGATQYF
TRBV9	many	TRBD1	17	TRBJ1-3	TGTGCCAGCAGCGCCGGCCGGACAGGCGGCTCTGGAAACACCATATATTTT	CASSAGRTGGSGNTIYF
TRBV9	many	TRBD1	16	TRBJ2-5	TGTGCCAGCAGCCCGGAACAGGGGTTATTAAGAGAGACCCAGTACTTC	CASSPEQGLLRETQYF
TRBV9	many	TRBD2	15	TRBJ2-3	TGTGCCAGCAGCGCACTAGCGGGGGGGCGGGATACGCAGTATTTT	CASSALAGGRDTQYF
TRBV21-1	many	NA	16	TRBJ2-2	TGTGCCAGCAGGAACCCTCCGGGACAGATGACCGGGGAGCTGTTTTTT	CASRNPPGQMTGELFF
TRBV9	many	NA	14	TRBJ2-1	TGTGCCAGCAGCGTAGCTTGGGGGGTTCGGGAGCAGTTCTTC	CASSVAWGVREQFF
TRBV9	many	TRBD2	14	TRBJ2-3	TGTGCCAGTAGGCGGGGGGGGAGCACAGATACGCAGTATTTT	CASRRGGSTDTQYF
TRBV9	many	TRBD2	16	TRBJ2-5	TGTGCCAGCAGCCCGGGACTAGCGGGAGGCCAAGAGACCCAGTACTTC	CASSPGLAGGQETQYF
TRBV9	many	TRBD1	14	TRBJ2-2	TGTGCCAGCAAAAGACAGGGGGATGCCGGGGAGCTGTTTTTT	CASKRQGDAGELFF
TRBV9	many	TRBD2	15	TRBJ2-1	TGTGCCAGCAGCGTAGCGGCGGGGGGGCAGGGTGAGCAGTTCTTC	CASSVAAGGQGEQFF
TRBV9	many	NA	15	TRBJ2-2	TGTGCCAGCAGCGTTGGGGGGAGGAGCACCGGGGAGCTGTTTTTT	CASSVGGRSTGELFF
TRBV9	many	NA	15	TRBJ1-2	TGTGCCAGCAGCACCGCCCCTCGGGCAACGGGAGGCTACACCTTC	CASSTAPRATGGYTF
TRBV9	many	NA	14	TRBJ2-5	TGTGCCAGCAGCGTAGGGGCAGGGGCGGAGACCCAGTACTTC	CASSVGAGAETQYF
TRBV9	many	TRBD1	16	TRBJ2-2	TGTGCCAGCAGCGTAGGTCACAGGGGAAGAACCGGGGAGCTGTTTTTT	CASSVGHRGRTGELFF